These 9 T cell receptor beta chains were all obtained from the same sample, sequenced in a study of cytomegalovirus exposure and HLA in healthy donors. The PCR was carried out with 60 Vbeta primers and 13 Jbeta primers. The repertoire was sequenced with immunoSEQ multiplex PCR; TCRdb's copy has only in-frame clones and lacks some. The sample consists of 200,000 to 250,000 clones, around 80% of them appearing once. Sequencing was performed on PBMCs. The receptor source for this set is a boy between 10 and 17 years old in good health and CMV-seronegative.

This chain joins TRBV7-9 and TRBJ2-4; 10 bases line up with TRBD2. This CDR3 is 16 amino acids long. CDR1 SEHNR and CDR2 FQNEAQ come from the germline V gene (reference sequence). V lost 5 bases to trimming and J lost 0 bases; unmatched junction nucleotides: 4. CDR3 region: CASSVLAGVAKNIQYF. The CDR3 coding sequence is TGTGCCAGCAGCGTCCTAGCGGGGGTAGCCAAAAACATTCAGTACTTC.

The genes are TRBV19 and TRBJ2-3; D is unresolved. The V gene's germline CDR1 is LNHDA and CDR2 SQIVND (reference sequence). CDR3 length: 16 residues. The ends were cut back, 5 bases at V and 1 base at J, with 16 bases in the middle. CDR3 sequence (DNA): TGTGCCAGTAGTTTATGCGCCCCCGGTTGCACAGATACGCAGTATTTT. Its translation is CASSLCAPGCTDTQYF.

The CDR3 reads CASTWGLQGNEKLFF. CDR3 sequence (DNA): TGTGCCAGCACTTGGGGCCTACAGGGAAATGAAAAACTGTTTTTT. This rearrangement joins TRBV6-5 to TRBJ1-4; TRBD1 might be the D (6 bases). Between the trimmed V and J ends, which lost 7 bases and 5 bases, there was a span of 17 bases. The germline CDR1 and CDR2 sequences are MNHEY and SVGAGI. The CDR3 spans 15 residues.

The J gene is TRBJ1-6, the V gene TRBV30, with 7 bases fitting TRBD1. The trim removed 1 base at V and 4 bases at J, leaving 7 bases unmatched. Per germline, CDR1 GTSNPN and CDR2 SVGIG (reference sequence). This CDR3 has 16 residues. This CDR3 reads CAWSADWGQYNSPLHF. DNA for the CDR3: TGTGCCTGGAGTGCGGACTGGGGACAGTATAATTCACCCCTCCACTTT.

The chain couples TRBV30 to TRBJ1-2, with 8 bases lining up with TRBD1. The CDR3 has 13 amino acids. V shed 5 bases and J 6 bases; nucleotides not matched to a gene: 8. Germline lookup yields CDR1 GTSNPN and CDR2 SVGIG (reference sequence). DNA of the CDR3: TGTGCCTGGGTGACAGGGGCCTGGAATGGCTACACCTTC. Its protein is CAWVTGAWNGYTF. Complete variable domain (other parts from reference TRBV30 and TRBJ1-2): SQTIHQWPATLVQPVGSPLSLECTVEGTSNPNLYWYRQAAGRGLQLLFYSVGIGQISSEVPQNLSASRPQDRQFILSSKKLLLSDSGFYLCAWVTGAWNGYTFGSGTRLTVV.

V and J are TRBV4-2 and TRBJ2-3, with 11 bases matching TRBD1. The length of the CDR3 is 16 residues. After removal of 1 base from V and 5 bases from J, the junction contained 5 bases not matched to a gene. Germline-derived CDR1 and CDR2 are LGHNA and YNFKEQ. The CDR3 sequence is CASSQGGTGGVDTQYF. The CDR3 nucleotides are TGTGCCAGCAGCCAAGGTGGGACAGGGGGTGTAGATACGCAGTATTTT.

The table lists this clone with a count of one. The chain joins TRBV10-1 to TRBJ1-1; D remains ambiguous. Deletions cut 7 bases from V and 0 bases from J, with 9 bases between. Looked up from germline, CDR1 is WNHNN and CDR2 is SYGVQD (reference sequence). The length of the CDR3 is 13 residues. The CDR3 region is CASTRALNTEAFF. The CDR3 nucleotides read TGCGCCAGCACCCGCGCCCTGAACACTGAAGCTTTCTTT.

V usage is TRBV2 and J usage is TRBJ1-5, with D perhaps TRBD1 (5 bases). The V end was cut by 3 bases, the J end by 5 bases, with 20 bases between. From germline, CDR1 is SNHLY and CDR2 FYNNEI. This CDR3 comprises 17 residues. For the CDR3, the DNA is TGTGCCAGCAGTGACGGGGGGAGGTCGAAAGGGGATCAGCCCCAGCATTTT. This sequence encodes CASSDGGRSKGDQPQHF.

CDR3 sequence (DNA): TGTGCCAGCAGACAACAGGGGTTGGCCCAGCCCCAGCATTTT. Protein sequence: CASRQQGLAQPQHF. The V and J genes are TRBV7-2 and TRBJ1-5; TRBD1 matches 7 bases. The CDR3 is 14 residues long. The ends lost 6 bases at V and 7 bases at J; junction bases unmatched: 9. From germline, CDR1 is SGHTA and CDR2 FQGNSA.